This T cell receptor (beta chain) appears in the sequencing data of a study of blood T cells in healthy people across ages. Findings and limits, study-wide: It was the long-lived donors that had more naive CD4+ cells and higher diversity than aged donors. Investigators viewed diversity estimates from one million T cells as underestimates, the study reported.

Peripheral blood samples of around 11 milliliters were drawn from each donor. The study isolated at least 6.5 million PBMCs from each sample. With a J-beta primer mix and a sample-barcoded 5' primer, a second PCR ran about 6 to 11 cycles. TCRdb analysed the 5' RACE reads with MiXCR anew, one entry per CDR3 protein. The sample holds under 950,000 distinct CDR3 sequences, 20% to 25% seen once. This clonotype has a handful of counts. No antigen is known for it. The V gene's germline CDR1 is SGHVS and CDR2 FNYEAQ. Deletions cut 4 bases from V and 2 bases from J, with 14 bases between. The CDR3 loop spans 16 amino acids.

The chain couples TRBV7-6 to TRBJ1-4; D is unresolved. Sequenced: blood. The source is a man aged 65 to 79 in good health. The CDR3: CASSSRPQATNEKLFF. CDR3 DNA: TGTGCCAGCAGCTCCCGGCCCCAAGCGACTAATGAAAAACTGTTTTTT.